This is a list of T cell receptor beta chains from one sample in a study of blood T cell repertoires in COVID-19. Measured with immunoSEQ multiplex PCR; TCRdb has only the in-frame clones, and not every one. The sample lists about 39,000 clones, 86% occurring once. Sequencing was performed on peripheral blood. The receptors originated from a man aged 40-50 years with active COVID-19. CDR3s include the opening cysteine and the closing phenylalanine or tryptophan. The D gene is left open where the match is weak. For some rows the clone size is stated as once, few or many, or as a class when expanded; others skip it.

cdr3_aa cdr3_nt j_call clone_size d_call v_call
CASSEDRINYEQYF TGCGCCAGCAGTGAGGACAGAATTAACTACGAGCAGTACTTC TRBJ2-7 . . TRBV10-2
CATSRDRRNTEAFF TGTGCCACCAGCAGAGATAGAAGGAACACTGAAGCTTTCTTT TRBJ1-1 once . TRBV15
CASSLGQDGTYEQYF TGTGCCAGCAGCTTAGGACAGGACGGTACCTACGAGCAGTACTTC TRBJ2-7 . . TRBV7-8
CASSYTGRLGYTF TGTGCCAGCAGTTACACAGGAAGGTTAGGGTACACCTTC TRBJ1-2 . . TRBV6-5
CASSFQTGETGELFF TGTGCCAGCAGCTTCCAGACAGGGGAAACCGGGGAGCTGTTTTTT TRBJ2-2 . TRBD1 TRBV7-2
CASTKQGSGQPQHF TGTGCCAGTACCAAACAAGGCTCCGGGCAGCCCCAGCATTTT TRBJ1-5 . . TRBV19
CATQRDNSNQPQHF TGTGCCACCCAGAGGGATAATAGCAATCAGCCCCAGCATTTT TRBJ1-5 . . TRBV6-6
CASSLPTSGSTDTQYF TGTGCCAGTAGTCTGCCGACTAGCGGGAGCACAGATACGCAGTATTTT TRBJ2-3 . TRBD2 TRBV19
CASSPGSETQYF TGCGCCAGCAGTCCGGGATCTGAGACCCAGTACTTC TRBJ2-5 . . TRBV10-1
CASSLRAQRGETQYF TGTGCCAGCAGCTTAAGGGCCCAGAGGGGGGAGACCCAGTACTTC TRBJ2-5 . . TRBV7-2
CASSFWTSGREYSYEQYF TGTGCCAGCAGCTTTTGGACTAGCGGGAGGGAATACTCCTACGAGCAGTACTTC TRBJ2-7 . TRBD2 TRBV13
CASSLRGRGLGFRDEQFF TGTGCCAGCAGCTTGAGGGGCAGGGGCCTTGGCTTTAGGGATGAGCAGTTCTTC TRBJ2-1 . . TRBV5-6
CASSSQPGANVLTF TGTGCCAGCAGCTCACAGCCCGGGGCCAACGTCCTGACTTTC TRBJ2-6 . . TRBV7-9
CASSLIQGADGYTF TGCGCCAGCAGCTTAATACAGGGGGCGGATGGCTACACCTTC TRBJ1-2 . TRBD1 TRBV5-1
CASSLALGHRTEAFF TGCGCCAGCAGCTTGGCCTTGGGGCATAGAACTGAAGCTTTCTTT TRBJ1-1 . . TRBV5-1
CASSSQGANDYGYTF TGTGCCAGCAGTTCCCAGGGGGCGAACGACTATGGCTACACCTTC TRBJ1-2 . TRBD1 TRBV27
CASSPAGGSTGELFF TGTGCCAGCAGCCCGGCGGGCGGGAGCACCGGGGAGCTGTTTTTT TRBJ2-2 once TRBD2 TRBV7-3
CASSSRVEAFF TGTGCCAGCAGCTCTCGGGTCGAAGCTTTCTTT TRBJ1-1 . . TRBV5-6
CASSDRDRALREQYF TGTGCCAGCAGCGACCGGGACAGGGCTCTGAGGGAGCAGTACTTC TRBJ2-7 once TRBD1 TRBV9
CASSLGTSETQYF TGTGCCAGCAGTTTAGGGACTAGCGAGACCCAGTACTTC TRBJ2-5 few TRBD2 TRBV12-3/TRBV12-4
CATGPQTAISGANVLTF TGCGCCACCGGCCCGCAGACAGCCATCTCTGGGGCCAACGTCCTGACTTTC TRBJ2-6 . . TRBV10-1